Listed below are T cell receptor beta chains from one sample, sequenced in a study of T cell responses to AZD1222 COVID-19 vaccine. The data were produced by immunoSEQ multiplex PCR, yet TCRdb's version contains in-frame clones alone and is incomplete. The data contain 86,000 or so clones, about 93% of them singletons. The specimen was peripheral blood, collected 28 days after the second AZD1222 dose. The source of these receptors is an adult who received the AZD1222 COVID-19 vaccine. Each CDR3 is given with its conserved first and last residue. Each record gives: V gene, clone size, J gene, D gene, CDR3 protein, CDR3 DNA. A D gene is named only where the DNA matches it firmly. Size values are once, few and many counts, or a class for expanded clones, and some rows have none.

TRBV27	NA	TRBJ1-5	NA	CASSSKGTPSGTQHF	TGTGCCAGCAGTTCCAAAGGGACACCGAGTGGGACCCAGCATTTT
TRBV29-1	NA	TRBJ1-2	NA	CSVGGGAKYGYTF	TGCAGCGTTGGAGGGGGGGCAAAGTATGGCTACACCTTC
TRBV3-1/TRBV3-2	NA	TRBJ1-2	TRBD1	CASSLRGPRYGYTF	TGTGCCAGCAGCCTTAGGGGGCCCCGCTATGGCTACACCTTC
TRBV28	NA	TRBJ2-7	TRBD2	CASNLGGSSYEQYF	TGTGCCAGCAACTTAGGCGGGAGCTCCTACGAGCAGTACTTC
TRBV9	NA	TRBJ1-2	TRBD1	CACSPTGRGEWSYTF	TGTGCCTGCAGCCCGACAGGGAGGGGGGAGTGGAGCTACACCTTC
TRBV11-1	once	TRBJ2-7	NA	CASSQGLPPEQYF	TGTGCCAGCAGCCAAGGCCTCCCTCCCGAGCAGTACTTC
TRBV19	NA	TRBJ2-3	NA	CASSYTSSSTDTQYF	TGTGCCAGTAGTTATACTAGCTCTAGCACAGATACGCAGTATTTT
TRBV9	NA	TRBJ2-1	NA	CASSETGRSYNEQFF	TGTGCCAGCAGCGAAACAGGGCGCTCCTACAATGAGCAGTTCTTC
TRBV6-5	NA	TRBJ1-6	NA	CASIPLARANSPLHF	TGTGCCAGCATCCCCTTAGCGAGGGCCAATTCACCCCTCCACTTT
TRBV5-1	NA	TRBJ1-1	TRBD1	CASSLQGAATEAFF	TGCGCCAGCAGCTTGCAGGGGGCGGCCACTGAAGCTTTCTTT
TRBV5-4	NA	TRBJ1-4	NA	CASSSGATNEKLFF	TGTGCCAGCAGCTCTGGGGCGACTAATGAAAAACTGTTTTTT
TRBV27	NA	TRBJ1-6	NA	CASSLGQKSSYNSPLHF	TGTGCCAGCAGTTTAGGACAGAAGAGCTCCTATAATTCACCCCTCCACTTT
TRBV6-5	NA	TRBJ1-5	NA	CASSYGRGDQPQHF	TGTGCCAGCAGTTATGGACGTGGAGACCAGCCCCAGCATTTT
TRBV2	NA	TRBJ1-1	TRBD1	CASSQGGDTEAFF	TGTGCCAGCAGTCAGGGGGGGGACACTGAAGCTTTCTTT
TRBV7-9	few	TRBJ1-1	TRBD1	CASSPKRDRVEAFF	TGTGCCAGCAGCCCGAAAAGGGACAGGGTCGAAGCTTTCTTT
TRBV27	NA	TRBJ1-1	NA	CASSGRGLNTEAFF	TGTGCCAGCAGCGGGCGCGGGCTGAACACTGAAGCTTTCTTT
TRBV11-3	once	TRBJ2-1	TRBD2	CASSLAATSGTYNEQFF	TGTGCCAGCAGCTTAGCCGCGACTAGCGGGACCTACAATGAGCAGTTCTTC
TRBV7-9	NA	TRBJ2-2	TRBD2	CASSLSAGGYTGELFF	TGTGCCAGCAGCTTGTCAGCGGGAGGGTACACCGGGGAGCTGTTTTTT
TRBV6-1	NA	TRBJ2-5	TRBD1	CASSEGVWTGTLGTQYF	TGTGCCAGCAGTGAAGGTGTTTGGACAGGGACTCTTGGGACCCAGTACTTC
TRBV6-4	NA	TRBJ2-2	TRBD1	CASRGQGSTGELFF	TGTGCCAGCAGAGGACAGGGTAGCACCGGGGAGCTGTTTTTT
TRBV28	NA	TRBJ1-5	TRBD1	CASQGVSNQPQHF	TGTGCCAGTCAGGGGGTTAGCAATCAGCCCCAGCATTTT
TRBV27	many	TRBJ2-1	TRBD2	CASRISRGGDNEQFF	TGTGCCAGCAGGATTTCTAGGGGAGGGGACAATGAGCAGTTCTTC
TRBV5-1	NA	TRBJ2-1	NA	CASSLGGYNEQFF	TGCGCCAGCAGCTTAGGAGGCTACAATGAGCAGTTCTTC
TRBV2	NA	TRBJ2-5	NA	CASRASRGRGETQYF	TGTGCCAGCAGAGCCTCAAGGGGGAGGGGAGAGACCCAGTACTTC
TRBV10-3	NA	TRBJ2-1	NA	CAISRDPPVNEQFF	TGTGCCATCAGTAGGGACCCACCTGTCAATGAGCAGTTCTTC
TRBV5-8	NA	TRBJ1-1	NA	CASSPSNRVNTEAFF	TGTGCCAGCAGCCCTAGTAACAGGGTCAACACTGAAGCTTTCTTT
TRBV12-3/TRBV12-4	once	TRBJ1-5	NA	CASSQDGDQPQHF	TGTGCCAGCAGCCAGGACGGGGATCAGCCCCAGCATTTT
TRBV15	NA	TRBJ1-4	NA	CATSRVGSDEKLFF	TGTGCCACCAGCAGAGTTGGGAGTGATGAAAAACTGTTTTTT
TRBV2	NA	TRBJ1-3	TRBD1	CASNQDRENTIYF	TGTGCCAGCAACCAGGACAGGGAAAACACCATATATTTT
TRBV28	NA	TRBJ1-3	NA	CASSFVGETGNTIYF	TGTGCCAGCAGTTTTGTGGGGGAGACTGGAAACACCATATATTTT
TRBV7-9	NA	TRBJ2-7	TRBD1	CASSPRGQAISYEQYF	TGTGCCAGCAGCCCTCGCGGACAGGCCATCTCCTACGAGCAGTACTTC
TRBV7-8	once	TRBJ2-1	NA	CASSPRLLSSYNEQFF	TGTGCCAGCAGCCCTAGGTTATTGAGCTCCTACAATGAGCAGTTCTTC
TRBV9	NA	TRBJ2-1	TRBD2	CASSVVAGGYNEQFF	TGTGCCAGCAGCGTAGTAGCGGGAGGCTACAATGAGCAGTTCTTC
TRBV20-1	NA	TRBJ2-7	NA	CSASWDEQYF	TGCAGTGCTAGTTGGGACGAGCAGTACTTC
TRBV6-1	NA	TRBJ1-6	NA	CASSEFGLHNSPLHF	TGTGCCAGCAGTGAATTCGGACTGCATAATTCACCCCTCCACTTT
TRBV7-8	NA	TRBJ2-5	TRBD1	CASSLGQGLQETQYF	TGTGCCAGCAGCTTAGGACAGGGTCTCCAAGAGACCCAGTACTTC
TRBV9	few	TRBJ2-1	NA	CASSVEPGSYNEQFF	TGTGCCAGCAGCGTAGAGCCGGGTTCCTACAATGAGCAGTTCTTC
TRBV7-9	NA	TRBJ1-2	NA	CASSHPAGQGGYTF	TGTGCCAGCAGCCACCCGGCAGGGCAGGGTGGCTACACCTTC
TRBV19	NA	TRBJ2-1	NA	CASSLSSSSYNEQFF	TGTGCCAGTAGTTTGAGTTCGAGCTCCTACAATGAGCAGTTCTTC
TRBV6-5	few	TRBJ1-1	NA	CASGLEVNTEAFF	TGTGCCAGCGGACTTGAAGTGAACACTGAAGCTTTCTTT
TRBV18	NA	TRBJ1-5	NA	CASSEGQNQPQHF	TGTGCCAGCTCCGAGGGGCAGAATCAGCCCCAGCATTTT
TRBV18	NA	TRBJ2-7	NA	CASSPPVRANEQYF	TGTGCCAGCTCACCACCGGTCAGGGCGAACGAGCAGTACTTC
TRBV11-1	NA	TRBJ1-1	NA	CASSLEEGEIEAFF	TGTGCCAGCAGCTTAGAGGAGGGGGAGATCGAAGCTTTCTTT
TRBV10-2	NA	TRBJ2-4	TRBD1	CASSKVTGELLVAKNIQYF	TGCGCCAGCAGTAAAGTGACAGGGGAGTTGTTAGTGGCCAAAAACATTCAGTACTTC
TRBV3-1/TRBV3-2	NA	TRBJ2-7	NA	CASSRGYEQYF	TGTGCCAGCAGCCGAGGTTACGAGCAGTACTTC
TRBV19	NA	TRBJ1-2	NA	CASQPQGNGYTF	TGTGCCAGCCAACCACAGGGAAATGGCTACACCTTC
TRBV7-9	NA	TRBJ1-5	TRBD1	CASSPATGAGQPQHF	TGTGCCAGCAGCCCCGCGACAGGGGCCGGTCAGCCCCAGCATTTT
TRBV5-1	NA	TRBJ1-2	NA	CASSYDSNYGYTF	TGCGCCAGCAGCTACGACAGTAACTATGGCTACACCTTC